This record concerns one T cell receptor (beta chain) sequence. The antigen is undetermined. The sample is drawn from a study of cytomegalovirus exposure and HLA in healthy donors. CDR3 length: 15 amino acids. In germline, CDR1 is SGHTA, CDR2 FQGTGA. V was shortened by 2 bases and J by 0 bases, with 10 bases between the two germline ends. 13 Jbeta primers and 60 Vbeta primers were used for the PCR. This table comes from immunoSEQ multiplex PCR, and its TCRdb copy is limited to in-frame clones, with some not included. The sample carries 180,000 or so clones, around nine tenths recorded once. Findings and caveats of the study: A later analysis found that most CMV-associated TCR beta chains appeared HLA-restricted. Some 17,000 TCR beta sequences were associated with HLA alleles at 0.05 false discovery rate in a later analysis.

This sequence joins TRBV7-3 and TRBJ1-1; D is unresolved. Material: PBMCs. The sequence was obtained from a woman aged 25 to 39 in good health and CMV-seronegative. The CDR3 region has the DNA TGTGCCAGCAGCTTATCGCCCAGAATGAACACTGAAGCTTTCTTT. Its protein is CASSLSPRMNTEAFF.